The clone carrying this TCR beta chain was counted at least ten times. Multiplex PCR was performed with 32 V and 13 J primers, and it amplified TCR beta CDR3. Each CDR3 protein is one row after TCRdb ran MiXCR on the multiplex PCR reads. The profile covers roughly 23,000 distinct CDR3 sequences, with 27% appearing a single time and 3.5% to 4.5% taken by the ten largest. Each sample used approximately 590 ng of genomic DNA from bulk tumor tissue. Several far-apart biopsies were taken per primary tumor during surgery. The cohort was untreated, with newly diagnosed non-small cell lung cancer undergoing curative surgery. CDR3 length: 12 amino acids. Germline assignment: CDR1 MNHEY and CDR2 SVGEGT. The ends were cut back, 6 bases at V and 4 bases at J, with 9 bases in the middle. The entry originates in a study of immune heterogeneity within non-small cell lung tumors.

The chain couples TRBV6-2 or TRBV6-3 to TRBJ1-2, with D possibly being TRBD1 (6 bases). The specimen was lung tumor tissue. The receptor was derived from a man aged 40-49 years with non-small cell lung cancer. The DNA of the CDR3 is TGTGCCAGCAGCGGACAGAGCTATGGCTACACCTTC. It codes for CASSGQSYGYTF.